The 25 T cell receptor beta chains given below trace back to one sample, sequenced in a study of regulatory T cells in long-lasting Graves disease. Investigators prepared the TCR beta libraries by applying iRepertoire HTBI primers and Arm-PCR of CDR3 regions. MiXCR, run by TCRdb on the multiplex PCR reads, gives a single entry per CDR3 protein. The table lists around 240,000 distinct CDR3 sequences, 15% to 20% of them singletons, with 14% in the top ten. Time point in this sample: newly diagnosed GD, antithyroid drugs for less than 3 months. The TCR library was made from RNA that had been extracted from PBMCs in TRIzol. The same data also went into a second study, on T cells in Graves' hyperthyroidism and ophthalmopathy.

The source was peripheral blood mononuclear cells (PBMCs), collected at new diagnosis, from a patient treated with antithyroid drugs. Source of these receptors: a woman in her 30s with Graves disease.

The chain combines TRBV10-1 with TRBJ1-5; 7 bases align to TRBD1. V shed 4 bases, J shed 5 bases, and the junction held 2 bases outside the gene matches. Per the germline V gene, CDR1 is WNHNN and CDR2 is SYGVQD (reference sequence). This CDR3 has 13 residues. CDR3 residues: CASSVGGDQPQHF. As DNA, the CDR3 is TGCGCCAGCAGTGTAGGGGGCGATCAGCCCCAGCATTTT.

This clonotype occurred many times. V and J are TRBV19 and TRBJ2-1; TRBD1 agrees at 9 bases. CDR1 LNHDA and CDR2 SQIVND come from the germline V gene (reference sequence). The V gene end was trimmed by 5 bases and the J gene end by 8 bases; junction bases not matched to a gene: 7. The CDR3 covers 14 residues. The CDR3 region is CASSLGQGSDEQFF. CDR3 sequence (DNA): TGTGCCAGTAGTCTAGGACAGGGGTCAGATGAGCAGTTCTTC. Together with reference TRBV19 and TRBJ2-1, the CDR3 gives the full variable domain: DGGITQSPKYLFRKEGQNVTLSCEQNLNHDAMYWYRQDPGQGLRLIYYSQIVNDFQKGDIAEGYSVSREKKESFPLTVTSAQKNPTAFYLCASSLGQGSDEQFFGPGTRLTVL.

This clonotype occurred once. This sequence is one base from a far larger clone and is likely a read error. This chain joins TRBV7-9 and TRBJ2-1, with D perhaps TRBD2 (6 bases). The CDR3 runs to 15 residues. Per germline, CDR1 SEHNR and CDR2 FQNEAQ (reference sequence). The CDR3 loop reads CVSSRDFSSYNEQFF. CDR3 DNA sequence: TGTGTCAGCAGCCGGGACTTTTCCTCCTACAATGAGCAGTTCTTC.

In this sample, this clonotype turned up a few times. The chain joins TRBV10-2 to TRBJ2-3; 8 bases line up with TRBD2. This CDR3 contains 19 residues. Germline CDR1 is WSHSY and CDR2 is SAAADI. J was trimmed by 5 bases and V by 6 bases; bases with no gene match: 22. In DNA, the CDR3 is TGCGCCAGCAGAACACCCGGAGGGAGCGGGGGTTCTATTGGAGATACGCAGTATTTT. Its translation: CASRTPGGSGGSIGDTQYF.

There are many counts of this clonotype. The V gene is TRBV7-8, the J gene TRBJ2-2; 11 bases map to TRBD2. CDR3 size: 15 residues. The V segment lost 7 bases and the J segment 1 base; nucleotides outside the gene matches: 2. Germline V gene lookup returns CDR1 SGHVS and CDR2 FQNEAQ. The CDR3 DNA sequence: TGTGCCAGCAACGGACTAGCGGGGAACACCGGGGAGCTGTTTTTT. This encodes CASNGLAGNTGELFF.

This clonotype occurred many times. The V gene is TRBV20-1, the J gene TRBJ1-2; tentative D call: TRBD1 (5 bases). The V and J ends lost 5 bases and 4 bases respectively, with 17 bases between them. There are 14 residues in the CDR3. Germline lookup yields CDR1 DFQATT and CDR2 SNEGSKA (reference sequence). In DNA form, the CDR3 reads TGCAGTGCTCGTCAGGGTTACCCCAGCTATGGCTACACCTTC. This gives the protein CSARQGYPSYGYTF.

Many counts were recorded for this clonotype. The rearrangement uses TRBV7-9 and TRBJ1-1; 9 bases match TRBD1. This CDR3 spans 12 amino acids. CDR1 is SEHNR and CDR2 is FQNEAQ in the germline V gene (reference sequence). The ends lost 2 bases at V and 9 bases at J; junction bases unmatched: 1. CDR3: CASSLTGGQAFF. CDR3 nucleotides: TGTGCCAGCAGCTTAACAGGGGGCCAAGCTTTCTTT.

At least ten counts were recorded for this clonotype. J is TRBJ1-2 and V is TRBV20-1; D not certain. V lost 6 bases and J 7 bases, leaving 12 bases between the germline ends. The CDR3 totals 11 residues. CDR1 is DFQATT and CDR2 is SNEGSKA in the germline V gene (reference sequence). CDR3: CSAGAAVGYTF. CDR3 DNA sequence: TGCAGTGCAGGAGCAGCGGTTGGCTACACCTTC.

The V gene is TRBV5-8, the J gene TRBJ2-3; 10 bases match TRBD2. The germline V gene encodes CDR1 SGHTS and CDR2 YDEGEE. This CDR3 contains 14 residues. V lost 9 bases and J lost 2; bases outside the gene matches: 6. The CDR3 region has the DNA TGTGCCAATGTCCTAGCGGGGGTCACAGATACGCAGTATTTT. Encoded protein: CANVLAGVTDTQYF. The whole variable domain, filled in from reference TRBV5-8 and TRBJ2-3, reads EAGVTQSPTHLIKTRGQQATLRCSPISGHTSVYWYQQALGLGLQFLLWYDEGEERNRGNFPPRFSGRQFPNYSSELNVNALELEDSALYLCANVLAGVTDTQYFGPGTRLTVL.

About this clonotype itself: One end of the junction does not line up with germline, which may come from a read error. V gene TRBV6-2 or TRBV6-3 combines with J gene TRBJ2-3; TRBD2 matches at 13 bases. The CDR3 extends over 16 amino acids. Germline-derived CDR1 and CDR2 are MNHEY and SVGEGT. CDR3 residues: CASSDYTSGGEYTQYF. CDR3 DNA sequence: TGCGCCAGCAGTGATTACACTAGCGGGGGGGAGTATACGCAGTATTTT.

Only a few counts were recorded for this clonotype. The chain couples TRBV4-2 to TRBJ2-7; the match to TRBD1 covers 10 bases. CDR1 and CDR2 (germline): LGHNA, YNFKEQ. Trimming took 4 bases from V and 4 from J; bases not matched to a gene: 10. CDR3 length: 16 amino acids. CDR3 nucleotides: TGTGCCAGCAGCCCCGCAGGGACAGGGGTGTCATACGAGCAGTACTTC. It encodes CASSPAGTGVSYEQYF.

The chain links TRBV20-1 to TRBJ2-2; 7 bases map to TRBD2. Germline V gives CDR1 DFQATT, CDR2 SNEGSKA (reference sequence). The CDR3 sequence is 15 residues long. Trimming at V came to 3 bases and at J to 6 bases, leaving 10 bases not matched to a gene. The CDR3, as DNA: TGCAGTGCTAGCGGGGGGTCTTATGGCGCCGGGGAGCTGTTTTTT. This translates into CSASGGSYGAGELFF.

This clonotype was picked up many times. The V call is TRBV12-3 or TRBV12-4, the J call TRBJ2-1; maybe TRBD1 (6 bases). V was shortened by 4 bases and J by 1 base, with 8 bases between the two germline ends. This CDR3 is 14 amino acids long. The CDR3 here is CASSSRGSYNEQFF. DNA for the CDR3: TGTGCCAGCAGTTCCAGGGGATCCTACAATGAGCAGTTCTTC.

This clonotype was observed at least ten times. The CDR3 loop reads CASSPWGVQNTEAFF. CDR3 nucleotide sequence: TGTGCCAGCTCACCTTGGGGGGTTCAGAACACTGAAGCTTTCTTT. The chain uses TRBV18 and TRBJ1-1, with a weak D call TRBD1 (5 bases). The V end lost 3 bases, the J end lost 1 base, and 12 bases lay between the germline ends. Germline V gene sequence: CDR1 KGHSH, CDR2 LQKENI. The CDR3 sequence is 15 residues long.

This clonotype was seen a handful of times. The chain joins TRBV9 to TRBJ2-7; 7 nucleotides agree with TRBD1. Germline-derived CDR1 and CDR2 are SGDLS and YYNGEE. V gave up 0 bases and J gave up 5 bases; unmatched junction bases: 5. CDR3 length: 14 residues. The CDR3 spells CASSVGGGPHEQYF. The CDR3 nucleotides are TGTGCCAGCAGCGTAGGAGGGGGCCCCCACGAGCAGTACTTC.

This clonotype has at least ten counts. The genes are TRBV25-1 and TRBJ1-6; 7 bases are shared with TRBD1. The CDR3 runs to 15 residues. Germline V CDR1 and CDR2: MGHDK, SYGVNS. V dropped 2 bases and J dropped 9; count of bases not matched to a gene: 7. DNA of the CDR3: TGTGCCAGCAGTGAAGCCGACAGGGAAAGTTCACCCCTCCACTTT. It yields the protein CASSEADRESSPLHF.

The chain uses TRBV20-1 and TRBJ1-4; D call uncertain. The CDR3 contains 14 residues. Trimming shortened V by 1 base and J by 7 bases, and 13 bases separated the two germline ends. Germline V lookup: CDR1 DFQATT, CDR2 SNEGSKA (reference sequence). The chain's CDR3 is CSARVGPAGEKLFF. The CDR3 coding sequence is TGCAGTGCTAGAGTTGGTCCGGCAGGTGAAAAACTGTTTTTT.

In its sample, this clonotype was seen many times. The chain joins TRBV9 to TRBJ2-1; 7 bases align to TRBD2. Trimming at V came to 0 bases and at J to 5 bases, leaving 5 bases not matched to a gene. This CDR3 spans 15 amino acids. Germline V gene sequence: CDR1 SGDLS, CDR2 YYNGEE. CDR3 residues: CASSVVTSPNNEQFF. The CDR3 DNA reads TGTGCCAGCAGCGTAGTGACTAGCCCAAACAATGAGCAGTTCTTC.

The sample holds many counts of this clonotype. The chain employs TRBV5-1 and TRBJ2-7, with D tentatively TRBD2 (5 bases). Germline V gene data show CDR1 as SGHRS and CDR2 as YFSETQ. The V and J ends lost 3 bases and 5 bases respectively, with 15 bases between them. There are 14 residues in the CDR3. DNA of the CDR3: TGCGCCAGCAGCTCCCGTCGGGGAAGGAACGAGCAGTACTTC. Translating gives CASSSRRGRNEQYF.

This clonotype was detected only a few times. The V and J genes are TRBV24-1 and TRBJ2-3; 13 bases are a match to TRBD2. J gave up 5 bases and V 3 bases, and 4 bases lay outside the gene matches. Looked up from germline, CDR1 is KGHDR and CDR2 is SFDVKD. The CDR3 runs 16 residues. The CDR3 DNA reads TGTGCCACCAGTGATCCCGGACTAGCGGGGGTAGATACGCAGTATTTT. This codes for CATSDPGLAGVDTQYF.

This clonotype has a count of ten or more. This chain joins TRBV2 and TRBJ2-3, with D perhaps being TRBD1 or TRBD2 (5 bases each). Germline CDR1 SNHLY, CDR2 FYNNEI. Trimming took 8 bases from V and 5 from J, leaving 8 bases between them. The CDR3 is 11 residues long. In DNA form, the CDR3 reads TGTGCCAGCTGGGGGAGAGATACGCAGTATTTT. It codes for CASWGRDTQYF.

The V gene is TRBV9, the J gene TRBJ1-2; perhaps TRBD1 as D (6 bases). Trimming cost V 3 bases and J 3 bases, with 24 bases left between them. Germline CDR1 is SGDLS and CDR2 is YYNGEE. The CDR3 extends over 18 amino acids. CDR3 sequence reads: CASSAYTLAGDYDYGYTF. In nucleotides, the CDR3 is TGTGCCAGCAGCGCTTACACCCTCGCAGGGGATTACGACTATGGCTACACCTTC. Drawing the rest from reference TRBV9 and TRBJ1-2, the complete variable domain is DSGVTQTPKHLITATGQRVTLRCSPRSGDLSVYWYQQSLDQGLQFLIQYYNGEERAKGNILERFSAQQFPDLHSELNLSSLELGDSALYFCASSAYTLAGDYDYGYTFGSGTRLTVV.

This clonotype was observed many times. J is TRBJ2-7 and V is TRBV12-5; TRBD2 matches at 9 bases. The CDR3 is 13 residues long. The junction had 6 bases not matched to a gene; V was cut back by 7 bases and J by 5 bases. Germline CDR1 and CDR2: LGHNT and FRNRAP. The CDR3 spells CASAAVAGDEQYF. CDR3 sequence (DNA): TGTGCTAGTGCGGCCGTAGCGGGGGACGAGCAGTACTTC.

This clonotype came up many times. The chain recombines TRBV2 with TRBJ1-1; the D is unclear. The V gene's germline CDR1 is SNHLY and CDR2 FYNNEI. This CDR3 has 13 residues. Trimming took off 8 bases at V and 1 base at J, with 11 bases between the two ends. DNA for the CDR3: TGTGCCAGCTCCCGAGAGACGAACACTGAAGCTTTCTTT. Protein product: CASSRETNTEAFF. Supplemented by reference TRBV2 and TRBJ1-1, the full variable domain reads EPEVTQTPSHQVTQMGQEVILRCVPISNHLYFYWYRQILGQKVEFLVSFYNNEISEKSEIFDDQFSVERPDGSNFTLKIRSTKLEDSAMYFCASSRETNTEAFFGQGTRLTVV.

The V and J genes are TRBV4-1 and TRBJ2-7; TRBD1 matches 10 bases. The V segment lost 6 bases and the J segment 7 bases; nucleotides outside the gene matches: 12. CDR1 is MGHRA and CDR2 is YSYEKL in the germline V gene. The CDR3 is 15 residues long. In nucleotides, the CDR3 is TGCGCCAGCAGTCACCCCGGGACAGGGGAGGGAGAGCAGTACTTC. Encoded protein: CASSHPGTGEGEQYF.